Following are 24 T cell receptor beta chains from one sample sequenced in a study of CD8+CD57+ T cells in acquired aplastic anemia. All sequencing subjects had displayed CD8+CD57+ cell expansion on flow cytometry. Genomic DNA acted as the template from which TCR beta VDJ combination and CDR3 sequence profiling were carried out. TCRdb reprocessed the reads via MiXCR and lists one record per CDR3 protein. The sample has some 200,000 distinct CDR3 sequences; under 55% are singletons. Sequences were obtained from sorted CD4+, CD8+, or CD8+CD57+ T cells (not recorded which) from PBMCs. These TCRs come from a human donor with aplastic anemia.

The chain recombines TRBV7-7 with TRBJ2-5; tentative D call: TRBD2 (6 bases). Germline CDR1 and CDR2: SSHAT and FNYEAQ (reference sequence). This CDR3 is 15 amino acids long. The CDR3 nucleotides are TGTGCTGGCAGCCCGCCTGGGGGGTTTGGAGAGACCCAGTACTTC. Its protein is CAGSPPGGFGETQYF.

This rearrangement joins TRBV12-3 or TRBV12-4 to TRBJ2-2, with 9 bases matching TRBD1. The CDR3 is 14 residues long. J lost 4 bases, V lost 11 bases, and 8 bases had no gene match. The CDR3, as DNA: TGTGCCGCCACCGGGACAGGGAGCACCGGGGAGCTGTTTTTT. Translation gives CAATGTGSTGELFF.

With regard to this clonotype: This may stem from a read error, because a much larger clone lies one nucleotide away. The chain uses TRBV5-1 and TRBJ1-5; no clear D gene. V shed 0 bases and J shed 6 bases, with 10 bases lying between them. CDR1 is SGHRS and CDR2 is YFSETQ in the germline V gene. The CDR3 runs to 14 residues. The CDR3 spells CASSLDSEGQPQHF. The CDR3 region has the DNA TGCGCCAGCAGCTTGGACTCAGAGGGTCAGCCCCAGCATTTT.

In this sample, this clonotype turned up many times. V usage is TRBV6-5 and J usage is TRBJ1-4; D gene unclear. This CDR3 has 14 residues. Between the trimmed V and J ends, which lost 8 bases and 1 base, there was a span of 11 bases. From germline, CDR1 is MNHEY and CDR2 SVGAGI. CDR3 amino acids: CASAQKETNEKLFF. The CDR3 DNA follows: TGTGCCAGCGCCCAGAAAGAAACTAATGAAAAACTGTTTTTT.

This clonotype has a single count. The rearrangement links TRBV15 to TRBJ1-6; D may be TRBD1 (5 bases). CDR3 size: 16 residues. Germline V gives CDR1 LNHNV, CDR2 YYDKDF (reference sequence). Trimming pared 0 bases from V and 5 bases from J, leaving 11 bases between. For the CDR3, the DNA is TGTGCCACCAGCAGAGATCGGACACGGAATAATTCACCCCTCCACTTT. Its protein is CATSRDRTRNNSPLHF.

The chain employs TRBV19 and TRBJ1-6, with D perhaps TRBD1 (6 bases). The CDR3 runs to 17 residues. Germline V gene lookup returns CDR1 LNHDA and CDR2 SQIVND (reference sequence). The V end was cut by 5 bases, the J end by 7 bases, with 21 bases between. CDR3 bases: TGTGCCAGTAGTGCATATCGCGTCAGGGGAAAGAATTCACCCCTCCACTTT. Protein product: CASSAYRVRGKNSPLHF.

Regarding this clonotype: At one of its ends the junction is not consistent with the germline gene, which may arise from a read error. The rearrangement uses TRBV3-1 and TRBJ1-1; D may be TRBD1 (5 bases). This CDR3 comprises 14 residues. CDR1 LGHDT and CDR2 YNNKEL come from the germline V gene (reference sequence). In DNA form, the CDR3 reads TGTGCCAGCAGCCTTTCCCCCGGGGCCGGGGAAGCTCTCTTT. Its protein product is CASSLSPGAGEALF.

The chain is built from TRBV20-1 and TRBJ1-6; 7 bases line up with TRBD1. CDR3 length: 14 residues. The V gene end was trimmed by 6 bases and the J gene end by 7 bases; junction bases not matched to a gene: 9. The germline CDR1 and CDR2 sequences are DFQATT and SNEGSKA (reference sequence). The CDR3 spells CSAIPGQRNSPLHF. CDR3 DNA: TGCAGTGCCATCCCGGGACAGCGCAATTCACCCCTCCACTTT.

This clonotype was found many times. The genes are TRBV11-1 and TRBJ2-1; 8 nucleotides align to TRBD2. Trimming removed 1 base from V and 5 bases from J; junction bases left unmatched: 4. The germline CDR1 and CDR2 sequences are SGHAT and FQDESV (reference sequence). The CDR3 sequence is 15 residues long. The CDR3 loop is CASSLVAGTNNEQFF. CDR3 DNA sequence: TGTGCCAGCAGCTTAGTAGCGGGGACCAACAATGAGCAGTTCTTC.

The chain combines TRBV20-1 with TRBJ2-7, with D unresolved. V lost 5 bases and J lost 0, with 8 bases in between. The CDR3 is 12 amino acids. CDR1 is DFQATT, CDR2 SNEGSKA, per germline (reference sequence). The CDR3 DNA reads TGCAGTGCTTTTATAAACTCCTACGAGCAGTACTTC. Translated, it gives CSAFINSYEQYF.

Here the CDR3 DNA reads TGTGCCAGCAGCCCAGGTGTGGGAGTGAGTGGGGACAATGAGCAGTTCTTC. The encoded protein is CASSPGVGVSGDNEQFF. The V call is TRBV7-6, the J call TRBJ2-1; D might be TRBD2 (5 bases). V lost 5 bases and J lost 5, with 22 bases in between. This CDR3 region has 17 residues. The germline V gene has CDR1 SGHVS and CDR2 FNYEAQ. Looking up the rest from reference TRBV7-6 and TRBJ2-1 gives the full variable domain: GAGVSQSPRYKVTKRGQDVALRCDPISGHVSLYWYRQALGQGPEFLTYFNYEAQQDKSGLPNDRFSAERPEGSISTLTIQRTEQRDSAMYRCASSPGVGVSGDNEQFFGPGTRLTVL.

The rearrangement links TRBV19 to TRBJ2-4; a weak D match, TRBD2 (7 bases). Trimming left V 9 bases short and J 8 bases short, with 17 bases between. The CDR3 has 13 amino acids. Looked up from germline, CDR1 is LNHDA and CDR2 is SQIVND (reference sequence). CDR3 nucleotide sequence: TGTGCCAGCAGCTTAGGGGGGGGTGACATTCAGTACTTC. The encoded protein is CASSLGGGDIQYF.

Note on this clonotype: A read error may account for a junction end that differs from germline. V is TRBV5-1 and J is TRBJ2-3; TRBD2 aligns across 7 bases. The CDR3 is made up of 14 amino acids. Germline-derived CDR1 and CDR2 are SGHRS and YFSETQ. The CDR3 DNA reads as TGCGCCAGCAGCCGATACGGGGGGTCGGATACGCCGTATTTT. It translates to CASSRYGGSDTPYF.

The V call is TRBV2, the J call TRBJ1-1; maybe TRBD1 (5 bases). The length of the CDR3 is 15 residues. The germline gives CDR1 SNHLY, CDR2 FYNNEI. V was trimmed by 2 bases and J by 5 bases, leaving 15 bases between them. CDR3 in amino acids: CASSERSAGSTEAFF. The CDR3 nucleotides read TGTGCCAGCAGTGAACGTTCGGCAGGGTCGACTGAAGCTTTCTTT.

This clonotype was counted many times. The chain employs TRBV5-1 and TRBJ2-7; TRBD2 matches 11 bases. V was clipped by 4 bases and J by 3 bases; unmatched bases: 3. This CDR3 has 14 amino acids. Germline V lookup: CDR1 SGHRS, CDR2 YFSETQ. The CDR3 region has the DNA TGCGCCAGCAGCGGAACTAGCGGGGGCTACGAGCAGTACTTC. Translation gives CASSGTSGGYEQYF.

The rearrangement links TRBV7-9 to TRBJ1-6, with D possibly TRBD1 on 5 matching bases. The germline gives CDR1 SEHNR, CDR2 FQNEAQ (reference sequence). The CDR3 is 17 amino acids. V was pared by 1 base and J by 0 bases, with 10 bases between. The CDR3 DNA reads TGTGCCAGCAGCTTAGTCAGGGATAGCTCCTATAATTCACCCCTCCACTTT. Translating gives CASSLVRDSSYNSPLHF.

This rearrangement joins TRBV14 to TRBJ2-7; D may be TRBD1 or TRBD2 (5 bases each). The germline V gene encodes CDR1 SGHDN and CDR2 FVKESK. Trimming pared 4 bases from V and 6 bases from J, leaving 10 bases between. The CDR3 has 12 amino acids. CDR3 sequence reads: CASSRGRFEQYF. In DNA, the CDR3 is TGTGCCAGCAGCCGGGGACGCTTCGAGCAGTACTTC.

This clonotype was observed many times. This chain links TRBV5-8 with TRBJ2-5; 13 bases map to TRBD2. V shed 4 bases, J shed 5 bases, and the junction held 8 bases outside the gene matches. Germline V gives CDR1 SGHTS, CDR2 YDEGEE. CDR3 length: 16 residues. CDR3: CASSSLPGLAGETQYF. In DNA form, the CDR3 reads TGTGCCAGCAGCAGCCTCCCGGGACTAGCGGGGGAGACCCAGTACTTC.

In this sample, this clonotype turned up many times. CDR3 sequence (DNA): TGCAGTGCTAGGATGGGACGGACAGGGGGGACCACTGAAGCTTTCTTT. Its translation is CSARMGRTGGTTEAFF. The gene calls are TRBV20-1 and TRBJ1-1; TRBD1 matches 10 bases. The CDR3 runs to 16 residues. J gave up 4 bases and V 3 bases, and 11 bases lay outside the gene matches. The germline V gene has CDR1 DFQATT and CDR2 SNEGSKA (reference sequence).

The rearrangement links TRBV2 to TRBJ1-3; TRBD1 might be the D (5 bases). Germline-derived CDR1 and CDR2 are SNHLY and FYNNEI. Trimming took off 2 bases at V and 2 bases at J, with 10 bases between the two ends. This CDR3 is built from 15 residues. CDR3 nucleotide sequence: TGTGCCAGCAGTGAACTGGGGGTCGCTGGAAACACCATATATTTT. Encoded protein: CASSELGVAGNTIYF.

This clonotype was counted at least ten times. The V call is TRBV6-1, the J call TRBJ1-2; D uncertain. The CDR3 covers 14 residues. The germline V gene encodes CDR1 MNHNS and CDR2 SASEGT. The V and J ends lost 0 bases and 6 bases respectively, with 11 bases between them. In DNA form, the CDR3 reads TGTGCCAGCAGTGAAGCCGGGTTACAAGATGGCTACACCTTC. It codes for CASSEAGLQDGYTF.

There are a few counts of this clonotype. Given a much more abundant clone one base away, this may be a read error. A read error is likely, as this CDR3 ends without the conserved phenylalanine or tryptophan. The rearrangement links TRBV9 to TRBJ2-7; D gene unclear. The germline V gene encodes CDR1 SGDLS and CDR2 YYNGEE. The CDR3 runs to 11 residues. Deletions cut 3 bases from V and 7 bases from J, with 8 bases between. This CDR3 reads CASSGVGEQYL. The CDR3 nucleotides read TGTGCCAGCAGCGGGGTGGGGGAGCAGTACCTC.

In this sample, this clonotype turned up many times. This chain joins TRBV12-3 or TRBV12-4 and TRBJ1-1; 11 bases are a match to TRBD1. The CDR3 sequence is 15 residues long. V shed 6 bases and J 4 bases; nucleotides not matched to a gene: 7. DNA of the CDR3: TGTGCCAGCAGACCATCTGGGACAGGGGGCACTGAAGCTTTCTTT. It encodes CASRPSGTGGTEAFF.

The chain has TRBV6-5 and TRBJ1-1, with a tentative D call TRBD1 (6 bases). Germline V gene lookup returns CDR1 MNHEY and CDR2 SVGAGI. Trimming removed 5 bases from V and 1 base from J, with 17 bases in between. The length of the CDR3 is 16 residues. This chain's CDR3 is CASSEAGPTGNTEAFF. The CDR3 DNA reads TGTGCCAGCAGTGAAGCTGGTCCGACAGGGAACACTGAAGCTTTCTTT.